This TCR beta chain is drawn from a study of blood T cell repertoires in COVID-19. In the original analysis: Amplification with reference gene primers provided the estimates of nucleated cell counts. Generated by immunoSEQ multiplex PCR, the TCRdb table keeps only in-frame clones and is missing some. The V and J calls and clone size are taken from that table; D and trimming were inferred from the DNA. This sample has 260,000 or so clones; approximately 88% occur once, and the top ten carry 0.95% to 1.5%. V trimming: 4 bases; J trimming: 6 bases; junction bases outside the gene matches: 5. In germline, CDR1 is SQVTM, CDR2 ANQGSEA. The CDR3 is made up of 14 amino acids.

The TCR sequence derives from a middle-aged woman with acute COVID-19. Sequencing used PBMCs or T cells enriched from blood (not recorded which). The chain has TRBV29-1 and TRBJ2-2, with 10 bases identical to TRBD1. CDR3 loop: CSVGGQGIAGELFF. The DNA for the CDR3 is TGCAGCGTTGGGGGACAGGGGATCGCCGGGGAGCTGTTTTTT.